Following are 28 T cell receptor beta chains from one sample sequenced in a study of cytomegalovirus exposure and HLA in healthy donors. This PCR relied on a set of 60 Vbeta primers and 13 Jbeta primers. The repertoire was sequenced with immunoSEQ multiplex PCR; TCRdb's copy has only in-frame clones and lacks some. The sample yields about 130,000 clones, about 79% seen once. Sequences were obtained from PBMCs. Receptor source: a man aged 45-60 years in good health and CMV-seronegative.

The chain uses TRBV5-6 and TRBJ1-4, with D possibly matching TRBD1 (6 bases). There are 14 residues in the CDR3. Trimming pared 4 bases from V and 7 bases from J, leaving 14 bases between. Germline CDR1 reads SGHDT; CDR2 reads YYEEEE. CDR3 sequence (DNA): TGTGCCAGCAGCCGCACAGGGAATAGTGAAAAACTGTTTTTT. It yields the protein CASSRTGNSEKLFF.

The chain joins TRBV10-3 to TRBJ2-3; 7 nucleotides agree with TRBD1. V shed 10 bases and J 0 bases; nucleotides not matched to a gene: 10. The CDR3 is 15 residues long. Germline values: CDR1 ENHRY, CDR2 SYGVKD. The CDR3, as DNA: TGTGCCACCCAACCCCGGACAGGAAGCACAGATACGCAGTATTTT. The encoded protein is CATQPRTGSTDTQYF.

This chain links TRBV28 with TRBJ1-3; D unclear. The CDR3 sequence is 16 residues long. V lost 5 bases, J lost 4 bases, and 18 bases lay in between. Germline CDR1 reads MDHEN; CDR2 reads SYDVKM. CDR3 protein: CASSTQEGGWGNTIYF. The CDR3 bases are TGTGCCAGCAGTACCCAGGAGGGTGGTTGGGGAAACACCATATATTTT. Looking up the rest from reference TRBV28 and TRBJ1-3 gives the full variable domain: DVKVTQSSRYLVKRTGEKVFLECVQDMDHENMFWYRQDPGLGLRLIYFSYDVKMKEKGDIPEGYSVSREKKERFSLILESASTNQTSMYLCASSTQEGGWGNTIYFGEGSWLTVV.

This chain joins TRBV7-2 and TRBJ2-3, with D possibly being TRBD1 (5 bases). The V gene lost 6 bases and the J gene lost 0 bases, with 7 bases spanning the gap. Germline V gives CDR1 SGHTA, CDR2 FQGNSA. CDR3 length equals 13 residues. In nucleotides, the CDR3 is TGTGCCAGCAGGGGGCTAAGCACAGATACGCAGTATTTT. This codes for CASRGLSTDTQYF.

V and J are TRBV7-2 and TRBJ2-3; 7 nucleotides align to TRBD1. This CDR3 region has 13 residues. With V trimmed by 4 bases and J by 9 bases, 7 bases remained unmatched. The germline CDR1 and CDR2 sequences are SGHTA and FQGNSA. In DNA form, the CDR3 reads TGTGCCAGCAGCTCCGGGACAGTCAAAACGCAGTATTTT. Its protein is CASSSGTVKTQYF.

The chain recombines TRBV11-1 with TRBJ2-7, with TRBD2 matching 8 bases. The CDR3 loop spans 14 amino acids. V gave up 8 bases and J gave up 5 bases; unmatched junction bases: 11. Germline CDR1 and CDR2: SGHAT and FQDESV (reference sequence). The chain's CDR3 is CASSPGGGYDEQYV. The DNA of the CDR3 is TGTGCCAGCTCACCCGGGGGGGGGTATGACGAGCAGTACGTC.

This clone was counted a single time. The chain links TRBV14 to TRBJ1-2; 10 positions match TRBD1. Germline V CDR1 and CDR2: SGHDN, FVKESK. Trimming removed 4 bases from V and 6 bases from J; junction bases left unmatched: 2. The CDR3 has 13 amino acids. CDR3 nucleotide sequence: TGTGCCAGCAGCCGGGGACAGGGGAATGGCTACACCTTC. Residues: CASSRGQGNGYTF.

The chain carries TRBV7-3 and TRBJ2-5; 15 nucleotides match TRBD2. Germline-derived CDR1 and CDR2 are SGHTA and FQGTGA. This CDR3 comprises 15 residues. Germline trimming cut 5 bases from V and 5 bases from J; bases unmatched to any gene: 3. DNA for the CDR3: TGTGCCAGCAGCCGGACTAGCGGGGGGGCGGAGACCCAGTACTTC. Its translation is CASSRTSGGAETQYF.

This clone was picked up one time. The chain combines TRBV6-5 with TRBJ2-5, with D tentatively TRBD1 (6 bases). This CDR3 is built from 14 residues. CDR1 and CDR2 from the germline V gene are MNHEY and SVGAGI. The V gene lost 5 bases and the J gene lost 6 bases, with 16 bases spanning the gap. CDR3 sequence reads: CASSPPRGSKTQYF. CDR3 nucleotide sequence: TGTGCCAGCAGTCCCCCCAGGGGTTCGAAGACCCAGTACTTC.

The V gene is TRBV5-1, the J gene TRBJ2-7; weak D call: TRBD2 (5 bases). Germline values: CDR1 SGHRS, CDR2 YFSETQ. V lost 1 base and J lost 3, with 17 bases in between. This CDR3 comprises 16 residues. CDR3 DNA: TGCGCCAGCAGCTTGAGCCCGGAGGTTAGCTTCTACGAGCAGTACTTC. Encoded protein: CASSLSPEVSFYEQYF.

Here the CDR3 DNA reads TGTGCCAGCAGTCGGAGGGAGGGCACCGGGGAGCTGTTTTTT. Translating it yields CASSRREGTGELFF. The chain has TRBV27 and TRBJ2-2, with 7 nucleotides matching TRBD2. The V gene's germline CDR1 is MNHEY and CDR2 SMNVEV (reference sequence). The CDR3 is made up of 14 amino acids. Germline trimming cut 5 bases from V and 4 bases from J; bases unmatched to any gene: 4.

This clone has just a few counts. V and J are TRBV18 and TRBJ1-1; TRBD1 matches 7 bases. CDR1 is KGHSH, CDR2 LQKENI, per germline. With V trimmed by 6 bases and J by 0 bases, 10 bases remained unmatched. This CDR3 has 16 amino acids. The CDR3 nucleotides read TGTGCCAGCTCTCTTCGGCAAGGGACAGTGAACACTGAAGCTTTCTTT. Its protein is CASSLRQGTVNTEAFF.

The CDR3 DNA is TGTGCCAGCAGCTCTCAGGGGCACAATGAGCAGTTCTTC. It translates to CASSSQGHNEQFF. V is TRBV7-2 and J is TRBJ2-1; D is perhaps TRBD1 (6 bases). Germline V CDR1 and CDR2: SGHTA, FQGNSA. CDR3 length: 13 residues. Trimming removed 4 bases from V and 5 bases from J, with 9 bases in between.

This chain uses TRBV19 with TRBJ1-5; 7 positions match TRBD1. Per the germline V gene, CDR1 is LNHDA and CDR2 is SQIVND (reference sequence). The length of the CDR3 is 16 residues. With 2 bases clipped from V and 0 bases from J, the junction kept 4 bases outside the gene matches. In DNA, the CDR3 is TGTGCCAGTAGTATAATAGGGGGCTTTAGCAATCAGCCCCAGCATTTT. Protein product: CASSIIGGFSNQPQHF.

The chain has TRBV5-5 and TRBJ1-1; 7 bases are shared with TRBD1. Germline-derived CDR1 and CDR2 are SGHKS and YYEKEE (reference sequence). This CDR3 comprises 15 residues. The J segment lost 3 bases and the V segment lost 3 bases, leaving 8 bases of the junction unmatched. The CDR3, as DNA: TGTGCCAGCAGCTGGGGTTCGGGACAGCACACTGAAGCTTTCTTT. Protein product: CASSWGSGQHTEAFF.

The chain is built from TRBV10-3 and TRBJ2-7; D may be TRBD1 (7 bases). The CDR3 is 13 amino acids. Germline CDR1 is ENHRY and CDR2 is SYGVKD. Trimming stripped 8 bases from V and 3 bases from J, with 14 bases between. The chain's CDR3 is CAIGQGGVYEQYF. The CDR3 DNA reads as TGTGCCATCGGGCAGGGGGGAGTCTACGAGCAGTACTTC.

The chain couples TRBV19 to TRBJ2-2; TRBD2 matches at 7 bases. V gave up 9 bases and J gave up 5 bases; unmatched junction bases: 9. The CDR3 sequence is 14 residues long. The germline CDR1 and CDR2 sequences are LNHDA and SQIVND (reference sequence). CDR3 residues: CASGRGSRTGELFF. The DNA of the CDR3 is TGTGCCAGCGGGCGCGGGAGTAGGACCGGGGAGCTGTTTTTT.

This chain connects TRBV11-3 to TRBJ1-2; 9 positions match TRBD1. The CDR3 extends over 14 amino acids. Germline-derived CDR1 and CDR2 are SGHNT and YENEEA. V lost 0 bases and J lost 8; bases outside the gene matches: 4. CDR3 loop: CASSLDRTGVGYTF. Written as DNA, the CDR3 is TGTGCCAGCAGCTTAGATCGGACAGGGGTCGGCTACACCTTC.

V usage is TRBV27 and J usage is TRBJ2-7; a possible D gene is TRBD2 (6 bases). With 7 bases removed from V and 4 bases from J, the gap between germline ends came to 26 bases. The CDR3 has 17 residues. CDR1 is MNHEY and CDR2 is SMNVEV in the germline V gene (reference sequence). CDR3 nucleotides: TGTGCCAGCACCACCACCCCCCTGCTTGGAGGGATATACGAGCAGTACTTC. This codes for CASTTTPLLGGIYEQYF.

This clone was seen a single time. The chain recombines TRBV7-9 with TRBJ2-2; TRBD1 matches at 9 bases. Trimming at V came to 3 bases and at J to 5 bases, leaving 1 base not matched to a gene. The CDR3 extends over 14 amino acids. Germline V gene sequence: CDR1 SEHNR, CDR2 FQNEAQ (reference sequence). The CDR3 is CASSFDRGTGELFF. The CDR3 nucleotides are TGTGCCAGCAGCTTCGACAGGGGGACCGGGGAGCTGTTTTTT.

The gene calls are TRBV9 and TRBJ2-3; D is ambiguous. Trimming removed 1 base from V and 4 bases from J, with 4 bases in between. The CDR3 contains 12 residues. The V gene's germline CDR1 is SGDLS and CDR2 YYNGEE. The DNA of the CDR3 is TGTGCCAGCAGCGTATTATCAGATACGCAGTATTTT. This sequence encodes CASSVLSDTQYF.

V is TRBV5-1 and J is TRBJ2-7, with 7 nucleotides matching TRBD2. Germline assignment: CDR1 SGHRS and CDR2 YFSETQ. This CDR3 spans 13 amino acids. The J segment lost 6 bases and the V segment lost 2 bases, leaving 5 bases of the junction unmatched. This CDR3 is CASSLREGLEQYV. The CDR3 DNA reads TGCGCCAGCAGCTTAAGGGAGGGACTCGAGCAGTACGTC.

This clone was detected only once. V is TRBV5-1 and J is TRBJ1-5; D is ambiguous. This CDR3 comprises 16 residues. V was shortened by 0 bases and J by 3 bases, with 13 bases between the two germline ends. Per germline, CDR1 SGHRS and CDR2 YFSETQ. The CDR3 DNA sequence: TGCGCCAGCAGCTTGGCCCCCGGGAGGAACAATCAGCCCCAGCATTTT. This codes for CASSLAPGRNNQPQHF.

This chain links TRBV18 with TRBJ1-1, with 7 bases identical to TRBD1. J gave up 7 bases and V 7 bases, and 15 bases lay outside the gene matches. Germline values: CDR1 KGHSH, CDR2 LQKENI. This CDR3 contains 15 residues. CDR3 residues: CASFPFIGTAFEAFF. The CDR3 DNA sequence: TGTGCCAGCTTCCCCTTTATCGGGACAGCCTTTGAAGCTTTCTTT.

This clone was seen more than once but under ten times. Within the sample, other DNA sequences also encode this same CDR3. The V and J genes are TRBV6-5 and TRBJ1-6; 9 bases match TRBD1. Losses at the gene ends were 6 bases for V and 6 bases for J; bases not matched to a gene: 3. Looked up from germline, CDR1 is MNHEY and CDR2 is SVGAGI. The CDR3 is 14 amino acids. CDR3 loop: CASSLQGANSPLHF. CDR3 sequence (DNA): TGTGCCAGCAGCTTACAGGGGGCTAATTCACCCCTCCACTTT.

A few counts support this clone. The CDR3 is CASTTGQVFGRGYGYTF. Written as DNA, the CDR3 is TGTGCCAGTACCACCGGACAGGTATTCGGAAGAGGCTATGGCTACACCTTC. The V gene is TRBV19, the J gene TRBJ1-2; TRBD1 matches at 7 bases. The CDR3 consists of 17 residues. Germline loops: CDR1 LNHDA, CDR2 SQIVND (reference sequence). The ends lost 7 bases at V and 4 bases at J; junction bases unmatched: 18.

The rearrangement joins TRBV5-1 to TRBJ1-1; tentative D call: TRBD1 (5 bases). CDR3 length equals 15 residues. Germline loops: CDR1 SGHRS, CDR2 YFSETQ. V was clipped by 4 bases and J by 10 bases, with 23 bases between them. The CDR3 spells CASSGSPAGGEGAFF. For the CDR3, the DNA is TGCGCCAGCAGCGGATCCCCGGCGGGGGGTGAGGGAGCTTTCTTT.

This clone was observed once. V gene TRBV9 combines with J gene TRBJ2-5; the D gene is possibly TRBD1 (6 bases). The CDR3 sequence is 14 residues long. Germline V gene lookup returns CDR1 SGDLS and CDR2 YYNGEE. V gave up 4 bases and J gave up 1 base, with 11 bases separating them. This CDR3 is CASSLPDSQETQYF. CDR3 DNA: TGTGCCAGCAGCCTTCCGGACAGCCAAGAGACCCAGTACTTC.